This passage covers 8 T cell receptor beta chains from one sample sequenced in a study of early T cells in non-severe SARS-CoV-2 infection. TCRdb reprocessed the 5' RACE reads with MiXCR, giving one entry per CDR3 protein. The table lists 55,000 to 75,000 distinct CDR3 sequences, 6% to 8.5% of them singletons. The sequencing input was whole blood. These receptors originate from an adult who was a healthcare worker with PCR-confirmed SARS-CoV-2 infection or an uninfected control (not recorded which).

The table lists this clonotype with many counts. The chain combines TRBV19 with TRBJ2-7; D is undetermined. This CDR3 region has 15 residues. CDR1 and CDR2 from the germline V gene are LNHDA and SQIVND (reference sequence). Trimming removed 8 bases from V and 0 bases from J, with 17 bases in between. The CDR3 DNA follows: TGTGCCAGTTCTCCCTCTCCGGGTGACTCCTACGAGCAGTACTTC. Amino acid sequence: CASSPSPGDSYEQYF. Full variable domain (rest looked up from reference TRBV19 and TRBJ2-7): DGGITQSPKYLFRKEGQNVTLSCEQNLNHDAMYWYRQDPGQGLRLIYYSQIVNDFQKGDIAEGYSVSREKKESFPLTVTSAQKNPTAFYLCASSPSPGDSYEQYFGPGTRLTVT.

This clonotype occurred a few times. The rearrangement uses TRBV15 and TRBJ2-5; D is tentatively TRBD1 or TRBD2 (5 bases each). The length of the CDR3 is 14 residues. In germline, CDR1 is LNHNV, CDR2 YYDKDF (reference sequence). V shed 1 base and J shed 4 bases, with 10 bases lying between them. The CDR3 coding sequence is TGTGCCACCAGCAGAGGGGGGAGAGGAGAGACCCAGTACTTC. It encodes CATSRGGRGETQYF.

There are a few counts of this clonotype. The chain has TRBV7-9 and TRBJ1-2; D gene ambiguous. Trimming stripped 1 base from V and 7 bases from J, with 10 bases between. The germline V gene has CDR1 SEHNR and CDR2 FQNEAQ (reference sequence). This CDR3 has 13 amino acids. The chain's CDR3 is CASSLVLESGYTF. In nucleotides, the CDR3 is TGTGCCAGCAGCTTAGTACTGGAAAGTGGCTACACCTTC.

The J gene is TRBJ2-1, the V gene TRBV7-6, with a tentative D call TRBD1 (5 bases). From germline, CDR1 is SGHVS and CDR2 FNYEAQ. The CDR3 contains 15 residues. Trimming took off 2 bases at V and 6 bases at J, with 14 bases between the two ends. CDR3 sequence: CASSLSGADFNEQFF. The CDR3 DNA reads as TGTGCCAGCAGCTTAAGTGGGGCAGATTTCAATGAGCAGTTCTTC.

This clonotype was detected ten times or more. The chain has TRBV9 and TRBJ1-2; perhaps TRBD1 as D (6 bases). The CDR3 contains 14 residues. Deletions cut 0 bases from V and 1 base from J, with 7 bases between. Germline assignment: CDR1 SGDLS and CDR2 YYNGEE. The CDR3 here is CASSVVDSNYGYTF. In DNA, the CDR3 is TGTGCCAGCAGCGTAGTGGACAGTAACTATGGCTACACCTTC.

V and J are TRBV29-1 and TRBJ1-1; the match to TRBD1 covers 7 bases. Looked up from germline, CDR1 is SQVTM and CDR2 is ANQGSEA. V lost 6 bases, J lost 1 base, and 5 bases stayed unmatched. The CDR3 is 13 residues long. CDR3 protein: CSVIQGSNTEAFF. Here the CDR3 DNA reads TGCAGCGTGATACAGGGGTCGAACACTGAAGCTTTCTTT.

This clonotype was counted many times. The chain has TRBV5-1 and TRBJ2-2, with D unresolved. The germline CDR1 and CDR2 sequences are SGHRS and YFSETQ. The CDR3 totals 14 residues. Trimming removed 1 base from V and 6 bases from J, with 10 bases in between. This CDR3 is CASSLFTNPGELFF. The CDR3 DNA reads as TGCGCCAGCAGCTTGTTCACAAATCCCGGGGAGCTGTTTTTT.

In its sample, this clonotype was seen a few times. The chain recombines TRBV10-3 with TRBJ2-6, with D possibly TRBD2 on 5 matching bases. Looked up from germline, CDR1 is ENHRY and CDR2 is SYGVKD. Trimming pared 10 bases from V and 2 bases from J, leaving 12 bases between. The CDR3 consists of 14 residues. In nucleotides, the CDR3 is TGTGCCACTACAGCGGAACCTGGGGCCAACGTCCTGACTTTC. It encodes CATTAEPGANVLTF.